This T cell receptor (beta chain) was profiled in a study of shared clonotypes between healthy human individuals (dated by TCRdb to the early 2020s). Describing the broader study: The cohort included a few men and two women between 18 and 49 years of age. For each donor, CD4 naive and CD4 memory were each run on three plates, CD8 naive on two plates, and CD8 memory on one plate. To estimate repertoire size and how much clonotype sharing occurs between individuals, the study deeply sequenced the blood TCR repertoires of five healthy adults. To increase sequencing depth and limit assay-specific biases, different laboratories used diverse techniques to prepare libraries and sequence TCR repertoires. Each donor's leukapheresis produced roughly between roughly 0.85 and 10 billion PBMCs.

Broader findings and caveats from the paper: Pairwise subsampling led to the expectation that sequencing depth would affect the degree of clonotype sharing among donors. Estimated clonotype richness was generally larger for naive than for memory subsets. Approximately 5% of naive CD4, around 3.5% of naive CD8, 2% to 2.5% of memory CD4, and 0.35% to 0.4% of memory CD8 clonotypes were shared across four donors. Because the study included a small number of donors, the genetic and exposure-history diversity represented was limited. Sampling was limited to blood, and TCR repertoires in tissue likely differ from TCR repertoires in blood. Compared with non-shared clonotypes, clonotypes shared by all four sorted-subset donors had higher generation probabilities. Even with the large sequencing depth, rarefaction of the sorted-subset datasets indicated that sequencing was incomplete.

Using the deep immunoSEQ assay, multiplex PCR amplified TCR CDR3 regions from genomic DNA. Extracted genomic DNA from each cell subset was distributed evenly across all wells of several immunoSEQ 96-well plates, and each plate was treated as a replicate. For sorted subsets, approximately 190 ng of genomic DNA, equivalent to 30,000 or so T cell genomes, went into each replicate PCR. The purified libraries were quantified using a Qubit 3.0 fluorometer, sized with a Bioanalyzer 2100, and then quantified again using the KAPA Library Quantification kit. Every immunoSEQ 96-well plate was sequenced on a dedicated single-read 150-cycle Illumina NextSeq 550 flow cell. The study's own analysis went as follows. Because the immunoSEQ output included only junctional sequences and no quality scores, the filtering could not be the same as the filtering used for full-length reads. Sequences were annotated with PyIR, a Python wrapper for IgBLAST v1.9, using IMGT germline references to assign V/J genes and CDR3. Reads were filtered out if the reads had weak V/J assignments (E-value above 1e-6), no CDR3, stop codons, out-of-frame junctions, or ambiguous translated residues. V3J clonotypes were defined as sequences sharing an identical inferred V gene, J gene, and CDR3 amino acid sequence. The percentage overlap between two repertoires was calculated by dividing the number of shared unique clonotypes by the size of the smaller repertoire. Three approaches were used to assess repertoire richness: RTK rarefaction, the Chao1 estimator, and Recon v2.1 estimates of unobserved clonotypes. Generation probabilities were computed with OLGA for all TCRbeta clonotypes obtained by the gDNA method from several donors. This immuneACCESS table, as held by TCRdb, lists in-frame sequences with V and J called but not all clones. Of the missing ones, under half trace to an unresolved V gene in checked studies; the others have no known cause. That table is the source of V, J and clone size, and D and trimming were worked out from the DNA. Counted in this sample were around 2,100,000 clones; about 95% of them appeared once. The ten largest clones add up to around 1% of the sample.

CD8 naive samples were CD45RO-negative cells positively selected for CCR7, giving a CD45RA+CCR7+ population that excluded TemRA cells. The donors were healthy, HIV-negative adults with no recently reported acute infections or vaccinations. Every donor was a Caucasian adult residing in Nashville, Tennessee, USA. After blood collection by leukapheresis, PBMCs were isolated using Ficoll-Histopaque density gradient centrifugation and then cryopreserved in the vapor phase of liquid nitrogen. Purity and quantity of every magnetically sorted T cell population were checked by analytical flow cytometry. Each sorted fraction had its genomic DNA isolated and then quantified by UV absorbance on a Nanodrop 2000c. In the case of this clone: The antigen this receptor binds is unknown. No base quality information exists; no much larger clone differs at one position.

Including the terminal cysteine and phenylalanine, the CDR3 comprises 13 residues. The retained sequence is limited to the CDR3, 39 bases, with the frame set at the first base. The germline V gene encodes CDR1 WNHNN and CDR2 SYGVQD (reference sequence). V lost 5 bases and J lost 7 bases; the stretch between them is 15 bases long. The sample was naive CD8+ T cells sorted from blood. This specimen's cell subset or site label, interpreted: CD45RA+CCR7+. Here the chain combines TRBV10-1 and TRBJ2-7; a tentative D call is TRBD1 (6 bases match). This TCR derives from a man between 18 and 35 years old in good health. The DNA sequence is TGCGCCAGCAGTTTGACAGGATCCCCGGAGCAGTACTTC. This translates into CASSLTGSPEQYF.